These T cell receptor beta chains were read from a single sample in a study of T cell responses to AZD1222 COVID-19 vaccine. Libraries were prepared by immunoSEQ multiplex PCR; TCRdb keeps only in-frame clonotypes and omits some of them. The sample lists 100,000 to 150,000 clones, about 86% occurring once. Here the sequenced sample was peripheral blood, taken on day 0 of AZD1222 vaccination. These receptors originate from an adult in good health. CDR3s include the opening cysteine and the closing phenylalanine or tryptophan. The order of the fields is J gene, V gene, D gene, clone size, CDR3 protein, CDR3 DNA. A D gene is named only where the DNA matches it firmly. Only part of the rows carry a size: once, few, many, or a class if the clone is expanded.

j_call: TRBJ1-6
v_call: TRBV18
d_call: TRBD1
clone_size: once
cdr3_aa: CASSPLPRQGPYNSPLHF
cdr3_nt: TGTGCCAGCTCACCACTGCCCCGACAGGGGCCCTATAATTCACCCCTCCACTTT

j_call: TRBJ2-1
v_call: TRBV11-2
d_call: -
clone_size: -
cdr3_aa: CASSGTYNEQFF
cdr3_nt: TGTGCCAGCTCCGGGACGTACAATGAGCAGTTCTTC

j_call: TRBJ1-4
v_call: TRBV28
d_call: TRBD1
clone_size: -
cdr3_aa: CASVQGAAVVNEKLFF
cdr3_nt: TGTGCCAGCGTACAGGGGGCGGCGGTAGTTAATGAAAAACTGTTTTTT

j_call: TRBJ2-5
v_call: TRBV30
d_call: TRBD2
clone_size: once
cdr3_aa: CAWSVATSGSGETQYF
cdr3_nt: TGTGCCTGGAGTGTGGCGACTAGCGGGAGCGGGGAGACCCAGTACTTC

j_call: TRBJ2-5
v_call: TRBV29-1
d_call: -
clone_size: -
cdr3_aa: CSVEEGVFQETQYF
cdr3_nt: TGCAGCGTTGAAGAGGGGGTGTTCCAAGAGACCCAGTACTTC

j_call: TRBJ2-1
v_call: TRBV7-2
d_call: -
clone_size: -
cdr3_aa: CASSLPGTPFQFF
cdr3_nt: TGTGCCAGCAGCTTGCCCGGGACACCCTTCCAGTTCTTC

j_call: TRBJ1-5
v_call: TRBV7-9
d_call: TRBD1
clone_size: -
cdr3_aa: CASSSTGSGQPQHF
cdr3_nt: TGTGCCAGCAGCTCGACAGGGTCGGGTCAGCCCCAGCATTTT

j_call: TRBJ2-1
v_call: TRBV7-9
d_call: TRBD2
clone_size: -
cdr3_aa: CASSRAGATYNEQFF
cdr3_nt: TGTGCCAGCAGCAGAGCGGGAGCGACCTACAATGAGCAGTTCTTC

j_call: TRBJ2-7
v_call: TRBV21-1
d_call: -
clone_size: -
cdr3_aa: CASSKKGTRSSSYEQYF
cdr3_nt: TGTGCCAGCAGCAAAAAGGGGACGAGGAGTAGTTCCTACGAGCAGTACTTC

j_call: TRBJ2-7
v_call: TRBV7-6
d_call: -
clone_size: -
cdr3_aa: CASSTGDGTTYEQYF
cdr3_nt: TGTGCCAGCAGCACCGGAGACGGGACCACCTACGAGCAGTACTTC

j_call: TRBJ1-4
v_call: TRBV19
d_call: TRBD1
clone_size: -
cdr3_aa: CASKDRDRGLSASAEKLFF
cdr3_nt: TGTGCCAGTAAAGACCGGGACAGGGGGCTTTCGGCCTCTGCTGAAAAACTGTTTTTT

j_call: TRBJ1-2
v_call: TRBV29-1
d_call: -
clone_size: -
cdr3_aa: CSVGQDYGYTF
cdr3_nt: TGCAGCGTTGGGCAGGACTATGGCTACACCTTC

j_call: TRBJ2-5
v_call: TRBV10-2
d_call: -
clone_size: -
cdr3_aa: CASRSGKETQYF
cdr3_nt: TGCGCCAGCAGGTCAGGGAAAGAGACCCAGTACTTC

j_call: TRBJ1-4
v_call: TRBV7-2
d_call: -
clone_size: -
cdr3_aa: CASSLALGGGEKLFF
cdr3_nt: TGTGCCAGCAGCTTAGCGTTGGGGGGAGGTGAAAAACTGTTTTTT

j_call: TRBJ1-4
v_call: TRBV6-5
d_call: -
clone_size: -
cdr3_aa: CASRPGGSEKLFF
cdr3_nt: TGTGCCAGCAGGCCGGGAGGGTCGGAAAAACTGTTTTTT

j_call: TRBJ2-1
v_call: TRBV11-1
d_call: -
clone_size: -
cdr3_aa: CASSSSTGGRGQFF
cdr3_nt: TGTGCCAGCAGCTCCAGCACCGGGGGCCGGGGGCAGTTCTTC

j_call: TRBJ2-1
v_call: TRBV11-2
d_call: -
clone_size: -
cdr3_aa: CASSLETGRSVEQFF
cdr3_nt: TGTGCCAGCAGCTTAGAAACAGGTCGGTCCGTTGAGCAGTTCTTC

j_call: TRBJ2-7
v_call: TRBV7-9
d_call: -
clone_size: -
cdr3_aa: CASSLGGRSYEQYF
cdr3_nt: TGTGCCAGCAGCTTAGGCGGCAGATCCTACGAGCAGTACTTC

j_call: TRBJ1-1
v_call: TRBV6-1
d_call: -
clone_size: -
cdr3_aa: CASSEAPSTDMNTEAFF
cdr3_nt: TGTGCCAGCAGTGAAGCGCCCTCGACAGACATGAACACTGAAGCTTTCTTT

j_call: TRBJ2-3
v_call: TRBV5-1
d_call: -
clone_size: -
cdr3_aa: CASRTDPSTDTQYF
cdr3_nt: TGCGCCAGCAGGACGGACCCTAGCACAGATACGCAGTATTTT